This T cell receptor (beta chain) stems from a study of T cell responses to AZD1222 COVID-19 vaccine. Across the study: Pooled in the analysis were second doses at about 4 or about 12 weeks.

As concerns this clone: Its antigen is unknown.

Produced via immunoSEQ multiplex PCR; TCRdb's table is partial and in-frame only. This table has 95,000 to 150,000 clones, roughly 88% appearing once. The germline V and J ends were trimmed by 1 base and 1 base, with 7 bases remaining between them. The CDR3 spans 14 residues. Germline V gene sequence: CDR1 SGHTA, CDR2 FQGNSA. Whole-study results and caveats: Just a handful of people given AZD1222 tested seropositive at baseline. The study sampled repertoires only after the peak T cell response.

The sample consisted of peripheral blood, taken on day 0 of AZD1222 vaccination. The chain uses TRBV7-2 and TRBJ1-1; D remains unclear. The origin of this receptor is an adult in good health. In DNA, the CDR3 is TGTGCCAGCAGCTTAGACAGCTCGAACACTGAAGCTTTCTTT. This sequence encodes CASSLDSSNTEAFF.